This T cell receptor beta chain is from a study of cytomegalovirus exposure and HLA in healthy donors. The PCR contained 60 Vbeta and 13 Jbeta primers. Produced via immunoSEQ multiplex PCR; TCRdb's table is partial and in-frame only. The sample data list 150,000 to 200,000 clones. Study conclusions and caveats: The authors enumerated 180 or so TCR beta chains as linked to cytomegalovirus. For most subjects, TCR beta sequences were reported to predict HLA-A and HLA-B alleles with accuracy. Cytomegalovirus status was reportedly diagnosed by the classifier with high specificity and sensitivity. TCR beta V segments were, for the most part, productive about 87% or about 30% of the time in an earlier analysis.

About this clone: Its target is not known.

Germline CDR1 GTSNPN, CDR2 SVGIG (reference sequence). The CDR3 is 13 residues long. V dropped 7 bases and J dropped 5; count of bases not matched to a gene: 5. The V gene is TRBV30, the J gene TRBJ1-1, with 12 bases identical to TRBD1. Sequenced sample: PBMCs. The source is a woman between 18 and 30 years old in good health and CMV-seropositive. The CDR3 here is CASTGQGATEAFF. For the CDR3, the DNA is TGTGCCTCCACGGGACAGGGGGCAACTGAAGCTTTCTTT. Full variable domain (remainder filled in from reference TRBV30 and TRBJ1-1): SQTIHQWPATLVQPVGSPLSLECTVEGTSNPNLYWYRQAAGRGLQLLFYSVGIGQISSEVPQNLSASRPQDRQFILSSKKLLLSDSGFYLCASTGQGATEAFFGQGTRLTVV.